A single sample is the source of the 14 T cell receptor beta chains below, sequenced in a study of cytomegalovirus exposure and HLA in healthy donors. Primers for the PCR totalled 60 Vbeta and 13 Jbeta. Clones were read by immunoSEQ multiplex PCR, and TCRdb kept only the in-frame ones, dropping some. The data contain under 200,000 clones, approximately 79% of them singletons. The source material was PBMCs. These receptors originate from a middle-aged man in good health and CMV-seropositive.

This clone was found a few times. This rearrangement joins TRBV7-2 to TRBJ1-5; D is uncertain. V lost 2 bases, J lost 4 bases, and 9 bases lay in between. Germline CDR1 and CDR2: SGHTA and FQGNSA. The CDR3 runs 14 residues. The CDR3 spells CASSLYYRNQPQHF. CDR3 DNA sequence: TGTGCCAGCAGCTTATATTACCGGAATCAGCCCCAGCATTTT.

CDR3 DNA sequence: TGTGCCAGTACCGCCCTGGGAGTCATGAACACTGAAGCTTTCTTT. This encodes CASTALGVMNTEAFF. The chain uses TRBV19 and TRBJ1-1; no definite D call. This CDR3 spans 15 amino acids. V was shortened by 7 bases and J by 0 bases, with 15 bases between the two germline ends. Germline lookup yields CDR1 LNHDA and CDR2 SQIVND (reference sequence).

V usage is TRBV2 and J usage is TRBJ1-1, with D possibly being TRBD1 (6 bases). The CDR3 extends over 13 amino acids. V was trimmed by 7 bases and J by 1 base, leaving 10 bases between them. Per the germline V gene, CDR1 is SNHLY and CDR2 is FYNNEI. The CDR3 spells CASTSDRNTEAFF. In nucleotides, the CDR3 is TGTGCCAGCACCTCGGACAGGAACACTGAAGCTTTCTTT.

This chain links TRBV9 with TRBJ2-3, with 9 nucleotides matching TRBD2. The junction had 12 bases not matched to a gene; V was cut back by 4 bases and J by 6 bases. Germline loops: CDR1 SGDLS, CDR2 YYNGEE. The CDR3 contains 16 residues. The CDR3 nucleotides read TGTGCCAGCAGCCCCGTGGTGGCGGGGGGGCCCGATACGCAGTATTTT. Translated: CASSPVVAGGPDTQYF.

The gene calls are TRBV27 and TRBJ1-5; no clear D gene. Germline CDR1 MNHEY, CDR2 SMNVEV (reference sequence). The CDR3 is 12 residues long. Deletions cut 4 bases from V and 7 bases from J, with 8 bases between. The CDR3 region is CASSSTIQPQHF. In DNA, the CDR3 is TGTGCCAGCAGTTCGACAATCCAGCCCCAGCATTTT.

The J gene is TRBJ1-2, the V gene TRBV7-8; TRBD1 matches 9 bases. CDR3 size: 15 residues. V dropped 5 bases and J dropped 6; count of bases not matched to a gene: 10. Germline-derived CDR1 and CDR2 are SGHVS and FQNEAQ. The CDR3 DNA reads TGTGCCAGCAGCGATACAGGGGGCGCTCGCCATGGCTACACCTTC. This codes for CASSDTGGARHGYTF. Together with reference TRBV7-8 and TRBJ1-2, the CDR3 gives the full variable domain: GAGVSQSPRYKVAKRGQDVALRCDPISGHVSLFWYQQALGQGPEFLTYFQNEAQLDKSGLPSDRFFAERPEGSVSTLKIQRTQQEDSAVYLCASSDTGGARHGYTFGSGTRLTVV.

The V gene is TRBV14, the J gene TRBJ1-4, with a weak D call TRBD1 (5 bases). The CDR3 is 14 amino acids. Trimming shortened V by 1 base and J by 8 bases, and 11 bases separated the two germline ends. Germline assignment: CDR1 SGHDN and CDR2 FVKESK. CDR3 amino acids: CASSQGARGEKLFF. CDR3 DNA: TGTGCCAGCAGCCAAGGGGCCCGGGGGGAAAAACTGTTTTTT.

The chain links TRBV19 to TRBJ1-1; TRBD1 agrees at 9 bases. The length of the CDR3 is 13 residues. After removal of 3 bases from V and 4 bases from J, the junction contained 0 bases not matched to a gene. In germline, CDR1 is LNHDA, CDR2 SQIVND (reference sequence). The DNA of the CDR3 is TGTGCCAGTAGTATGGACAGGGGCACTGAAGCTTTCTTT. Its translation: CASSMDRGTEAFF.

This rearrangement joins TRBV5-4 to TRBJ2-1; D is uncertain. The ends were cut back, 2 bases at V and 7 bases at J, with 16 bases in the middle. The CDR3 runs to 15 residues. From germline, CDR1 is SGHNT and CDR2 YYREEE (reference sequence). DNA for the CDR3: TGTGCCAGCAGCTTAATCGGCCCGACGCGGAATGAGCAGTTCTTC. Translating gives CASSLIGPTRNEQFF.

The V and J genes are TRBV6-5 and TRBJ2-2; weak D call: TRBD2 (6 bases). The V end was cut by 2 bases, the J end by 5 bases, with 12 bases between. This CDR3 region has 15 residues. Germline CDR1 reads MNHEY; CDR2 reads SVGAGI. The CDR3 is CASSYGLGGTGELFF. The DNA for the CDR3 is TGTGCCAGCAGTTACGGGTTGGGGGGTACCGGGGAGCTGTTTTTT.

This chain joins TRBV7-8 and TRBJ2-7; weak D call: TRBD2 (6 bases). CDR1 is SGHVS, CDR2 FQNEAQ, per germline. The CDR3 has 16 amino acids. Trimming shortened V by 4 bases and J by 1 base, and 17 bases separated the two germline ends. The CDR3 DNA sequence: TGTGCCAGCAGCTCAACGGGATGGGGAGGATCCTACGAGCAGTACTTC. Its translation: CASSSTGWGGSYEQYF.

CDR3 in amino acids: CASSLTGGYHQPQHF. The CDR3 nucleotides read TGTGCCAGCAGCTTGACAGGGGGGTACCATCAGCCCCAGCATTTT. The V gene is TRBV5-8, the J gene TRBJ1-5, with TRBD1 matching over 8 bases. The CDR3 has 15 amino acids. Germline V gene sequence: CDR1 SGHTS, CDR2 YDEGEE. V shed 1 base, J shed 5 bases, and the junction held 5 bases outside the gene matches. Full variable domain (missing parts from reference TRBV5-8 and TRBJ1-5): EAGVTQSPTHLIKTRGQQATLRCSPISGHTSVYWYQQALGLGLQFLLWYDEGEERNRGNFPPRFSGRQFPNYSSELNVNALELEDSALYLCASSLTGGYHQPQHFGDGTRLSIL.

The rearrangement joins TRBV30 to TRBJ1-5; D ambiguous. The CDR3 totals 14 residues. The germline V and J ends were trimmed by 0 bases and 0 bases, with 6 bases remaining between them. Germline loops: CDR1 GTSNPN, CDR2 SVGIG (reference sequence). The CDR3 is CAWSVDSSNQPQHF. The CDR3 nucleotides read TGTGCCTGGAGTGTAGATAGTAGCAATCAGCCCCAGCATTTT.

The V and J genes are TRBV12-5 and TRBJ2-3, with D maybe TRBD1 (6 bases). Trimming shortened V by 2 bases and J by 2 bases, and 17 bases separated the two germline ends. Germline-derived CDR1 and CDR2 are LGHNT and FRNRAP. CDR3 length: 17 amino acids. The DNA of the CDR3 is TGTGCTAGTGGTTTGCCGAGGACAGTGACGACCACAGATACGCAGTATTTT. Its protein is CASGLPRTVTTTDTQYF.